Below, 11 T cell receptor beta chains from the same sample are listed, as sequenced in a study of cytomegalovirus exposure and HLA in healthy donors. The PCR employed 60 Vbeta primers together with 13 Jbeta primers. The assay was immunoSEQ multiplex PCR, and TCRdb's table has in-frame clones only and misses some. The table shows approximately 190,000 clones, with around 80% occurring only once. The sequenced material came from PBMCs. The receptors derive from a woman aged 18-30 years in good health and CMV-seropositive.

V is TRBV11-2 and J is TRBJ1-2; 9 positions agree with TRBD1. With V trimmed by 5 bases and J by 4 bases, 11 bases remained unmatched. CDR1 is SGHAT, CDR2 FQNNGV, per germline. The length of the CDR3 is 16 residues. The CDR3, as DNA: TGTGCCAGCAGCAACCGGGACAGGGAAAGGAGCTATGGCTACACCTTC. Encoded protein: CASSNRDRERSYGYTF.

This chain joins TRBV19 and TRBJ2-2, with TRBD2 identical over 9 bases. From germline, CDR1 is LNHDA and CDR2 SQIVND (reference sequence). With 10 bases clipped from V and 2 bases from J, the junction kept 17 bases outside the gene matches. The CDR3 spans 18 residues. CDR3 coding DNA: TGTGCCACCCCACGCGAGCGGGGGGAACACGGTAACACCGGGGAGCTGTTTTTT. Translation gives CATPRERGEHGNTGELFF.

The CDR3 DNA reads TGTGCCAGCAGTCGGGGGGCCGGCGGCACTGAAGCTTTCTTT. Its translation: CASSRGAGGTEAFF. The chain is built from TRBV27 and TRBJ1-1; tentatively, D is TRBD1 (6 bases). V was clipped by 5 bases and J by 4 bases, with 14 bases between them. The length of the CDR3 is 14 residues. Per the germline V gene, CDR1 is MNHEY and CDR2 is SMNVEV (reference sequence).

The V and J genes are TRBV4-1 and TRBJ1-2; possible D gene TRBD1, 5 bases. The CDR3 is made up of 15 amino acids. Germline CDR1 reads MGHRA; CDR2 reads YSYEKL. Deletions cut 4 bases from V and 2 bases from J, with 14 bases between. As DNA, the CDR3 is TGCGCCAGCAGCCTAACGCGGGGGGGGAACTATGGCTACACCTTC. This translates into CASSLTRGGNYGYTF.

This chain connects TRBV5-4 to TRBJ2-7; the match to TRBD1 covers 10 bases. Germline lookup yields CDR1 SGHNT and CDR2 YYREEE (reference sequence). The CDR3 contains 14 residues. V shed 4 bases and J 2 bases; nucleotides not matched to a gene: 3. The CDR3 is CASSPGQGAYEQYF. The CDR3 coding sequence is TGTGCCAGCAGCCCCGGACAGGGGGCCTACGAGCAGTACTTC.

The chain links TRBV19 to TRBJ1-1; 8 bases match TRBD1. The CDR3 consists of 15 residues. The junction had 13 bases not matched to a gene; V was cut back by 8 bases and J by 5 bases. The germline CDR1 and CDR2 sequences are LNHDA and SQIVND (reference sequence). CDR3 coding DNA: TGTGCCAGTGACAGGGGAAACCCCGTGGGGACTGAAGCTTTCTTT. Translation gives CASDRGNPVGTEAFF.

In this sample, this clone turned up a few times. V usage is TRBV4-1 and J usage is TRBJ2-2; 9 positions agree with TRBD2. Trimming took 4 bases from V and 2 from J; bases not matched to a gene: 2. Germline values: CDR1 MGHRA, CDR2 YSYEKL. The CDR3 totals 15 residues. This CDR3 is CASSRGTSNTGELFF. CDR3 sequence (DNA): TGCGCCAGCAGCCGCGGGACTAGCAACACCGGGGAGCTGTTTTTT.

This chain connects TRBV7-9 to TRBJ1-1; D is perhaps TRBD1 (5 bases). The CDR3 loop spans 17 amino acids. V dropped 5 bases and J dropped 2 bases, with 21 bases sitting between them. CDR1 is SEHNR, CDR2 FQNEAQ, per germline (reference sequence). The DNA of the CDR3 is TGTGCCAGCAGCCAACCTGGGGGGGGAGGGGATAACACTGAAGCTTTCTTT. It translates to CASSQPGGGGDNTEAFF.

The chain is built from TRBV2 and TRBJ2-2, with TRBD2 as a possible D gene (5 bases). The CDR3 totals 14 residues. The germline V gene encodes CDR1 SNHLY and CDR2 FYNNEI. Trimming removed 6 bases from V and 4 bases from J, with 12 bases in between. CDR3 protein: CASREEYGTGELFF. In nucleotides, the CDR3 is TGTGCCAGCAGGGAGGAGTATGGCACCGGGGAGCTGTTTTTT.

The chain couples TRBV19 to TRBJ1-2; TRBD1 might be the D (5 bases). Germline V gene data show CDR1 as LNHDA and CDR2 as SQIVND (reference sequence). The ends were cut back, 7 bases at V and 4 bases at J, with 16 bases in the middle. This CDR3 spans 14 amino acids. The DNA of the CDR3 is TGTGCCAGTAATGCGGCAGGGCAGCCCTATGGCTACACCTTC. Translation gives CASNAAGQPYGYTF.

The CDR3 nucleotides are TGTGCCACCAGCACAAGACAGTTAGGGAAGGAGCTGTTTTTT. It encodes CATSTRQLGKELFF. The chain uses TRBV15 and TRBJ2-2, with D tentatively TRBD1 (5 bases). Germline lookup yields CDR1 LNHNV and CDR2 YYDKDF (reference sequence). V lost 4 bases, J lost 10 bases, and 16 bases lay in between. The CDR3 length is 14 residues.